The present entry profiles one T cell receptor (beta chain) with its context. The data were produced by immunoSEQ multiplex PCR, yet TCRdb's version contains in-frame clones alone and is incomplete. The table lists some 150,000 clones, roughly 88% of them singletons. The sample is drawn from a study of T cell responses to AZD1222 COVID-19 vaccine. The V gene end was trimmed by 5 bases and the J gene end by 6 bases; junction bases not matched to a gene: 12. Germline-derived CDR1 and CDR2 are SGHNT and YENEEA. This CDR3 comprises 15 residues. This receptor was taken from an adult in good health. The starting material was peripheral blood, obtained on day 0 of AZD1222 vaccination. The rearrangement links TRBV11-3 to TRBJ1-1; 7 bases are shared with TRBD1. This CDR3 reads CASSIPTGRPPEAFF. The CDR3, as DNA: TGTGCCAGCAGCATTCCGACAGGGAGGCCGCCTGAAGCTTTCTTT.